This is a list of T cell receptor beta chains from one sample in a study of identical twins. TCRdb re-called the 5' RACE reads with MiXCR, one entry per CDR3 protein. The sample contains 420,000 or so distinct CDR3 sequences, under 20% of which appear only once. Sample: naive T cells sorted from blood. Every receptor here comes from a man between 45 and 60 years old in good health. The conserved cysteine and the conserved F or W are not part of the CDR3 here.

CDR3: ASSQGLAGVGEQF; V: TRBV14; J: TRBJ2-1
CDR3: ASSEGREGLLEQY; V: TRBV2; J: TRBJ2-7
CDR3: SASDRSIYEQY; V: TRBV20-1; J: TRBJ2-7
CDR3: ASSLFPDHVEQY; V: TRBV5-1; J: TRBJ2-7
CDR3: SVVLLAGGPDTQY; V: TRBV29-1; J: TRBJ2-3
CDR3: ASSLGGLGGEQY; V: TRBV5-6; J: TRBJ2-7
CDR3: ASSYSGTGPYEQY; V: TRBV6-2/TRBV6-3; J: TRBJ2-7
CDR3: ASSYSKDRAGWWLDSNEQF; V: TRBV6-2/TRBV6-3; J: TRBJ2-1
CDR3: ASRPGQNTEAF; V: TRBV12-3/TRBV12-4; J: TRBJ1-1
CDR3: ASTRGDDSYEQY; V: TRBV12-3/TRBV12-4; J: TRBJ2-7
CDR3: ASSPGLAGGTSYEQY; V: TRBV5-1; J: TRBJ2-7
CDR3: ASSYWDGTARQY; V: TRBV25-1; J: TRBJ2-7
CDR3: SADWTVAKNIQY; V: TRBV20-1; J: TRBJ2-4
CDR3: ASSGSRSSYEQY; V: TRBV2; J: TRBJ2-7
CDR3: SLPSGAGGLSTDTQY; V: TRBV20-1; J: TRBJ2-3
CDR3: ASSLGLRSSGNTIY; V: TRBV11-2; J: TRBJ1-3
CDR3: ASSSARSYGYT; V: TRBV6-5; J: TRBJ1-2
CDR3: ASSPHLAKNIQY; V: TRBV7-2; J: TRBJ2-4
CDR3: ASSLRRIPDTQY; V: TRBV5-6; J: TRBJ2-3
CDR3: ASSYSADRGGGYT; V: TRBV6-5; J: TRBJ1-2
CDR3: ASSSPGTGQETQY; V: TRBV7-9; J: TRBJ2-5
CDR3: ASSQFGGSSYEQY; V: TRBV4-1; J: TRBJ2-7
CDR3: AWSVAGGATDTQY; V: TRBV30; J: TRBJ2-3
CDR3: ASSPEQGVGETQY; V: TRBV5-5; J: TRBJ2-5
CDR3: AIRQGDLWEQY; V: TRBV10-3; J: TRBJ2-7
CDR3: ASRTLAGGSNEQF; V: TRBV7-2; J: TRBJ2-1
CDR3: ASRPQGRLNTEAF; V: TRBV2; J: TRBJ1-1
CDR3: AISESRDRSLLEQY; V: TRBV10-3; J: TRBJ2-7
CDR3: ASSSGVAKNIQY; V: TRBV5-1; J: TRBJ2-4
CDR3: ASSPRQQRNEKLF; V: TRBV9; J: TRBJ1-4
CDR3: ASSQDFPQMNTEAF; V: TRBV4-2; J: TRBJ1-1
CDR3: ASSHQVGNEQF; V: TRBV4-3; J: TRBJ2-1
CDR3: ASSPRTSGGVKDTQY; V: TRBV7-6; J: TRBJ2-3
CDR3: ASSLGWKGRDQPQH; V: TRBV28; J: TRBJ1-5
CDR3: AWSHREQETQY; V: TRBV30; J: TRBJ2-5
CDR3: SAVEVFTEAF; V: TRBV20-1; J: TRBJ1-1
CDR3: ASSQGAGWTYNEQF; V: TRBV3-1; J: TRBJ2-1
CDR3: ATSRDGAGDGELF; V: TRBV15; J: TRBJ2-2